Listed below are T cell receptor beta chains from one sample, sequenced in a study of T cells in Graves' hyperthyroidism and ophthalmopathy. TCRdb used MiXCR to reprocess the multiplex PCR reads, holding one entry per CDR3 protein. Among about 620,000 distinct CDR3 sequences listed, around 16% were seen once. The sequenced material came from blood. The receptors derive from a woman under 40 with Graves' hyperthyroidism. Both conserved end residues are part of each CDR3. The D gene is left open where the match is weak. Only some rows state a clone size, as once, few, many or a class for expanded clones.

DNA: TGTGCCAGCGGGACAGAAGCAACTAATGAAAAACTGTTTTTT
CDR3: CASGTEATNEKLFF
D: TRBD1
J: TRBJ1-4
V: TRBV2
size: many

DNA: TGCAGTGCCCCGGGACTAGCGGGAGTGTTAAGCACAGATACGCAGTATTTT
CDR3: CSAPGLAGVLSTDTQYF
D: TRBD2
J: TRBJ2-3
V: TRBV20-1
size: many

DNA: TGTGCCAGCAGTAGACAGACCAATCAGCCCCAGCATTTT
CDR3: CASSRQTNQPQHF
D: -
J: TRBJ1-5
V: TRBV28
size: -

DNA: TGCGCCAGCAGCCAAGGGGTTCGCCTGATTTGGGAAAAACTGTTTTTT
CDR3: CASSQGVRLIWEKLFF
D: -
J: TRBJ1-4
V: TRBV4-1
size: -

DNA: TGTGCCAGCAGTGAATTTAGCGGGAGGGCCGGCACAGATACGCAGTATTTT
CDR3: CASSEFSGRAGTDTQYF
D: TRBD2
J: TRBJ2-3
V: TRBV25-1
size: -

DNA: TGCGCCAGCAGCTTTTTCGCGGCAGATACGCAGTATTTT
CDR3: CASSFFAADTQYF
D: -
J: TRBJ2-3
V: TRBV5-1
size: few

DNA: TGTGCCAGCAGCCGGCAGACACCCACCGGGACTAGCGGGGTAGGATACAATGAGCAGTTCTTC
CDR3: CASSRQTPTGTSGVGYNEQFF
D: TRBD2
J: TRBJ2-1
V: TRBV7-2
size: many

DNA: TGTGCCAGCAGCTTAAGGAAGGGGATCACCTATAATTCACCCCTCCACTTT
CDR3: CASSLRKGITYNSPLHF
D: -
J: TRBJ1-6
V: TRBV11-2
size: -

DNA: TGCAGTGCTAGAGACCCGCAGACAAACCCCTACGAGCAGTACTTC
CDR3: CSARDPQTNPYEQYF
D: -
J: TRBJ2-7
V: TRBV20-1
size: -

DNA: TGTGCCAGCAGCTCCCCCGTAGCGGGAGCTGATACGCAGTATTTT
CDR3: CASSSPVAGADTQYF
D: TRBD2
J: TRBJ2-3
V: TRBV5-6
size: -

DNA: TGTGCCAGTAGTATTCCAGGGGCGGGATACAATGAGCAGTTCTTC
CDR3: CASSIPGAGYNEQFF
D: -
J: TRBJ2-1
V: TRBV19
size: -

DNA: TGTGCCAGCAGCAGCCAGGACAGAAACATTCAGTACTTC
CDR3: CASSSQDRNIQYF
D: -
J: TRBJ2-4
V: TRBV28
size: -

DNA: TGCAGTGCCTTGAGGGCAGCCCTGGCTTACGAGCAGTACTTC
CDR3: CSALRAALAYEQYF
D: -
J: TRBJ2-7
V: TRBV20-1
size: -

DNA: TGTGCCAGCAGGACCGGGACTAGCGGGGGGAACACCGGGGAGCTGTTTTTT
CDR3: CASRTGTSGGNTGELFF
D: TRBD2
J: TRBJ2-2
V: TRBV2
size: many

DNA: TGTGCCAGCAGTTTCCTCGGGACAGGGGATGAAAAACTGTTTTTT
CDR3: CASSFLGTGDEKLFF
D: TRBD1
J: TRBJ1-4
V: TRBV28
size: many

DNA: TGTGCCAGCAGCCCAGGGGGCAAAGTCGGCCGGGGCGTCTACGAGCAGTACTTC
CDR3: CASSPGGKVGRGVYEQYF
D: TRBD1
J: TRBJ2-7
V: TRBV7-9
size: -

DNA: TGTGCCAGCAGCTTAATAGCCTCGACTAGGTTACACAATGAGCAGTTCTTC
CDR3: CASSLIASTRLHNEQFF
D: -
J: TRBJ2-1
V: TRBV7-3
size: many

DNA: TGCGCCAGCAGCTTATCTCGGGACAGGGAACACGAGCAGTACTTC
CDR3: CASSLSRDREHEQYF
D: TRBD1
J: TRBJ2-7
V: TRBV5-1
size: -

DNA: TGTGCCTGGGAATTTGAGATCGGCAATGAGCAGTTCTTC
CDR3: CAWEFEIGNEQFF
D: -
J: TRBJ2-1
V: TRBV30
size: many

DNA: TGTGCCAGCAGCCCACAAGCGGGGCCTTCCTACGAGCAGTACTTC
CDR3: CASSPQAGPSYEQYF
D: TRBD2
J: TRBJ2-7
V: TRBV7-2
size: many

DNA: TGTGCCAGCAGTTTTTCGGCAGGAAGCACAGATACGCAGTATTTT
CDR3: CASSFSAGSTDTQYF
D: -
J: TRBJ2-3
V: TRBV27
size: many

DNA: TGCAGTGCTAGAGAGGCAGCCTCCGTCACTGAAGCTTTCTTT
CDR3: CSAREAASVTEAFF
D: -
J: TRBJ1-1
V: TRBV20-1
size: many

DNA: TGTGCCAGCACCCTCGATAGCGGGAGTAATGAGCAGTTCTTC
CDR3: CASTLDSGSNEQFF
D: TRBD2
J: TRBJ2-1
V: TRBV3-1
size: many

DNA: TGTGCCAGCAGCTTAGCGGCTGGGGGCGAGCAGTACTTC
CDR3: CASSLAAGGEQYF
D: -
J: TRBJ2-7
V: TRBV7-6
size: -

DNA: TGTGCCAGTAGTCACTGGACTAGCGGGAGGGCTGAAGATACGCAGTATTTT
CDR3: CASSHWTSGRAEDTQYF
D: TRBD2
J: TRBJ2-3
V: TRBV19
size: few

DNA: TGTGCCAGCAGCGTTTTTCTAGCAAGCTCCTACAATGAGCAGTTCTTC
CDR3: CASSVFLASSYNEQFF
D: -
J: TRBJ2-1
V: TRBV9
size: few

DNA: TGCAGTGCTAGAGATCTCCCCACTAGCGGGAGAATAAATGAGCAGTTCTTC
CDR3: CSARDLPTSGRINEQFF
D: TRBD2
J: TRBJ2-1
V: TRBV20-1
size: many

DNA: TGTGCCAGCAGTTACCTAGACGGCCCTGAAAAACTGTTTTTT
CDR3: CASSYLDGPEKLFF
D: -
J: TRBJ1-4
V: TRBV6-7
size: -

DNA: TGCGCCAGCAGGAGGGGCCAAGAGACCCAGTACTTC
CDR3: CASRRGQETQYF
D: -
J: TRBJ2-5
V: TRBV5-1
size: few

DNA: TGTGCCAGCAGCCCCGGGGGGGTGGGCAATCAGCCCCAGCATTTT
CDR3: CASSPGGVGNQPQHF
D: -
J: TRBJ1-5
V: TRBV7-2
size: many

DNA: TGTGCCAGCAGTGCACCTCAGGGTTATGGCTACACCTTC
CDR3: CASSAPQGYGYTF
D: -
J: TRBJ1-2
V: TRBV6-1
size: many

DNA: TGTGCCGGGGTAACAGGGGCCCACGCGAACACCGGGGAGCTGTTTTTT
CDR3: CAGVTGAHANTGELFF
D: TRBD1
J: TRBJ2-2
V: TRBV19
size: few

DNA: TGTGCCAGCGACTCCCCGTTCTACAATGAGCAGTTCTTC
CDR3: CASDSPFYNEQFF
D: -
J: TRBJ2-1
V: TRBV28
size: many

DNA: TGTGCCAGCAGCGTAGGAGGGACTAGCGGGAGGTATGAGCAGTTCTTC
CDR3: CASSVGGTSGRYEQFF
D: TRBD2
J: TRBJ2-1
V: TRBV9
size: -

DNA: TGTGCCAGCAGTTTTGTATCGGGGGCAGATACGCAGTATTTT
CDR3: CASSFVSGADTQYF
D: -
J: TRBJ2-3
V: TRBV12-3/TRBV12-4
size: many

DNA: TGTGCCAGCAGCTTTGCCGGGGCGGGGGGCTACACCTTC
CDR3: CASSFAGAGGYTF
D: -
J: TRBJ1-2
V: TRBV7-2
size: -

DNA: TGCAGCTTAAAACCCGGACTAGCGGGAGGGCTATACAATGAGCAGTTCTTC
CDR3: CSLKPGLAGGLYNEQFF
D: TRBD2
J: TRBJ2-1
V: TRBV29-1
size: -

DNA: TGCAGTGCAATCAGCGGAGGCACTGAAGCTTTCTTT
CDR3: CSAISGGTEAFF
D: -
J: TRBJ1-1
V: TRBV20-1
size: -

DNA: TGTGCCGGTGGTCGGGCGGAGATCACAGATACGCAGTATTTT
CDR3: CAGGRAEITDTQYF
D: -
J: TRBJ2-3
V: TRBV2
size: many

DNA: TGCAGTGCTTCCATAGCGGGAGACGCAGATACGCAGTATTTT
CDR3: CSASIAGDADTQYF
D: TRBD2
J: TRBJ2-3
V: TRBV20-1
size: -

DNA: TGTGCCAATTCCCGGGACAGGAACTATGGCTACACCTTC
CDR3: CANSRDRNYGYTF
D: TRBD1
J: TRBJ1-2
V: TRBV18
size: many

DNA: TGCAGTGCTAGAGATCTACACACCGGGGAGCTGTTTTTT
CDR3: CSARDLHTGELFF
D: -
J: TRBJ2-2
V: TRBV20-1
size: many

DNA: TGCAGTCTCATTCTAAGCGGGAGCCATGAGCAGTTCTTC
CDR3: CSLILSGSHEQFF
D: TRBD2
J: TRBJ2-1
V: TRBV20-1
size: few

DNA: TGTGCCAGCAGCCGGACTAGCGGGAGCAGAACTAGCACAGATACGCAGTATTTT
CDR3: CASSRTSGSRTSTDTQYF
D: TRBD2
J: TRBJ2-3
V: TRBV27
size: few

DNA: TGTGCCAGTCAACGCCTTAATGAGCAGTTCTTC
CDR3: CASQRLNEQFF
D: -
J: TRBJ2-1
V: TRBV6-1
size: -

DNA: TGTGCCAGCAGTTACCGGGGGTTGGGCAATCAGCCCCAGCATTTT
CDR3: CASSYRGLGNQPQHF
D: -
J: TRBJ1-5
V: TRBV6-2/TRBV6-3
size: -

DNA: TGCAGTGCCTACCGGGTGGGGGAGACCCAGTACTTC
CDR3: CSAYRVGETQYF
D: -
J: TRBJ2-5
V: TRBV20-1
size: -

DNA: TGTGCCAGCAGTGGACAGGGTCCAGATACGCAGTATTTT
CDR3: CASSGQGPDTQYF
D: TRBD1
J: TRBJ2-3
V: TRBV5-5
size: many

DNA: TGCGCCAGCAGCGATTGGGCCTCTGGGGCCAACGTCCTGACTTTC
CDR3: CASSDWASGANVLTF
D: -
J: TRBJ2-6
V: TRBV5-1
size: -

DNA: TGCAGTGCTAGAGAGGGGGGAGGTCGGGATGAGCAGTTCTTC
CDR3: CSAREGGGRDEQFF
D: -
J: TRBJ2-1
V: TRBV20-1
size: many

DNA: TGCGCCAGCCAAAGGGACAGGGGGCTCGGGGAGCTGTTTTTT
CDR3: CASQRDRGLGELFF
D: TRBD1
J: TRBJ2-2
V: TRBV10-1
size: few

DNA: TGTGCCAGTAGTAAACTTCCGGGACAGACAATGAACACTGAAGCTTTCTTT
CDR3: CASSKLPGQTMNTEAFF
D: TRBD1
J: TRBJ1-1
V: TRBV19
size: many

DNA: TGTGCCAGCAGCCGAAGATTGGGGACAGGGGGCCTCCCGGAGACCCAGTACTTC
CDR3: CASSRRLGTGGLPETQYF
D: TRBD1
J: TRBJ2-5
V: TRBV11-2
size: many